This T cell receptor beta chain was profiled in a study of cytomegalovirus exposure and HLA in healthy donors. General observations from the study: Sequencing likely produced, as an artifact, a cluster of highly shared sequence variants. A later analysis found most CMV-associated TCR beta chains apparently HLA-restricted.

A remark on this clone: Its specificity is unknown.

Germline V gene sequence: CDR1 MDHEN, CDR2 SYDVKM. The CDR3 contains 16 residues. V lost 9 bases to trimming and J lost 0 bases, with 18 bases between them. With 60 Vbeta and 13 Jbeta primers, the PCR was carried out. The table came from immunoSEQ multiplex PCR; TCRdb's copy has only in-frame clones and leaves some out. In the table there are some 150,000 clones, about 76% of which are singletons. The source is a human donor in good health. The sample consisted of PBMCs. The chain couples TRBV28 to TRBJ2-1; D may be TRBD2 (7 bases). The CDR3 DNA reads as TGTGCCAGTCTTGAGCGGGACACCAGCTCCTACAATGAGCAGTTCTTC. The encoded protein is CASLERDTSSYNEQFF.